The 21 T cell receptor beta chains reported below all come from one sample, sequenced in a study of human T cells and chemical hapten exposure. Sample time point: patch test 3, about 24 weeks after DPC sensitization. The treatment was: therapeutic diphenylcyclopropenone sensitization with weekly scalp DPC. TCRdb used MiXCR to reprocess the RACE reads, holding one entry per CDR3 protein. This table holds 85,000 to 100,000 distinct CDR3 sequences, 27% found once. Material: whole blood, obtained in connection with sensitization to the hapten diphenylcyclopropenone (DPC). The source is a man aged 35 to 55 with alopecia areata. Some clones in this sample may be carry-over from other donors' samples.

This clonotype was counted between two and nine times. The chain joins TRBV28 to TRBJ2-1; maybe TRBD2 (5 bases). Germline CDR1 and CDR2: MDHEN and SYDVKM. CDR3 length equals 13 residues. V was clipped by 2 bases and J by 9 bases, with 11 bases between them. The CDR3, as DNA: TGTGCCAGCAGTTTAGGGCTAGCCGGTGAGCAGTTCTTC. As protein: CASSLGLAGEQFF.

This clonotype appeared a few times. As DNA, the CDR3 is TGTGCCAGCAGCACAAAAACCCCCCGAACGTCCTCCCTCAAGTGCTTCACTGAAGCTTTCTTT. Protein: CASSTKTPRTSSLKCFTEAFF. V gene TRBV21-1 combines with J gene TRBJ1-1. TRBV21-1 is a pseudogene. The CDR3 is made up of 21 amino acids.

V is TRBV7-3 and J is TRBJ2-3, with TRBD2 matching 7 bases. Looked up from germline, CDR1 is SGHTA and CDR2 is FQGTGA. CDR3 length: 18 amino acids. J lost 4 bases, V lost 5 bases, and 18 bases had no gene match. The DNA for the CDR3 is TGTGCCAGCAGCCCCCACCCCTACTCGCGGGACTACGCAGATACGCAGTATTTT. As protein: CASSPHPYSRDYADTQYF.

This clonotype was seen a handful of times. The rearrangement links TRBV12-3 or TRBV12-4 to TRBJ2-7; 9 positions match TRBD2. The CDR3 is 15 amino acids. V dropped 5 bases and J dropped 2; count of bases not matched to a gene: 7. The CDR3 reads CASSIRTSVTYEQYF. The CDR3 DNA sequence: TGTGCCAGCAGTATACGGACTAGCGTAACCTACGAGCAGTACTTC.

This chain uses TRBV20-1 with TRBJ2-5; the D gene could be TRBD1 or TRBD2 (7 bases each). The CDR3 is 13 amino acids. Trimming shortened V by 4 bases and J by 5 bases, and 14 bases separated the two germline ends. Looked up from germline, CDR1 is DFQATT and CDR2 is SNEGSKA (reference sequence). CDR3 loop: CSAIQGGQETQYF. CDR3 in DNA: TGCAGTGCTATTCAGGGGGGGCAGGAGACCCAGTACTTC.

The rearrangement joins TRBV18 to TRBJ2-5; either TRBD1 or TRBD2 may fit D (6 bases each). CDR1 is KGHSH and CDR2 is LQKENI in the germline V gene. This CDR3 spans 14 amino acids. The V end was cut by 0 bases, the J end by 7 bases, with 12 bases between. DNA of the CDR3: TGTGCCAGCTCACCACCTGCACAGGGAGGGACCCAGTACTTC. This translates into CASSPPAQGGTQYF.

The CDR3 nucleotides are TGTGCCACCTCTATAAGGAGCTCCTACGAGCAGTACTTC. This codes for CATSIRSSYEQYF. The V and J genes are TRBV24-1 and TRBJ2-7, with no clear D. Trimming shortened V by 9 bases and J by 0 bases, and 11 bases separated the two germline ends. The CDR3 loop spans 13 amino acids. The V gene's germline CDR1 is KGHDR and CDR2 SFDVKD.

In this sample, this clonotype turned up a few times. J is TRBJ2-2 and V is TRBV19, with TRBD2 identical over 7 bases. V lost 6 bases to trimming and J lost 0 bases; unmatched junction nucleotides: 10. This CDR3 is 17 amino acids long. Germline V gene lookup returns CDR1 LNHDA and CDR2 SQIVND (reference sequence). In DNA, the CDR3 is TGTGCCAGTAGCCCAGGCGGTAGCGGGTCGAACACCGGGGAGCTGTTTTTT. Protein product: CASSPGGSGSNTGELFF. Using reference TRBV19 and TRBJ2-2 for the parts outside the CDR3, the full variable domain is DGGITQSPKYLFRKEGQNVTLSCEQNLNHDAMYWYRQDPGQGLRLIYYSQIVNDFQKGDIAEGYSVSREKKESFPLTVTSAQKNPTAFYLCASSPGGSGSNTGELFFGEGSRLTVL.

In this sample, this clonotype turned up a few times. The chain employs TRBV5-1 and TRBJ2-3, with D uncertain. V was trimmed by 0 bases and J by 0 bases, leaving 11 bases between them. The CDR3 is 16 amino acids. The germline gives CDR1 SGHRS, CDR2 YFSETQ. In DNA form, the CDR3 reads TGCGCCAGCAGCTTGGTCCCCTCCTCTAGCACAGATACGCAGTATTTT. Its translation is CASSLVPSSSTDTQYF.

This clonotype was counted a few times. The rearrangement uses TRBV5-1 and TRBJ2-7; D gene unclear. The V gene's germline CDR1 is SGHRS and CDR2 YFSETQ. V shed 0 bases and J shed 5 bases, with 6 bases lying between them. This CDR3 contains 12 residues. CDR3: CASSLEGDEQYF. In DNA form, the CDR3 reads TGCGCCAGCAGCTTGGAAGGAGACGAGCAGTACTTC.

V and J are TRBV28 and TRBJ1-1; no firm D call. Germline loops: CDR1 MDHEN, CDR2 SYDVKM. The V end lost 0 bases, the J end lost 5 bases, and 4 bases lay between the germline ends. The CDR3 sequence is 12 residues long. CDR3 sequence (DNA): TGTGCCAGCAGTTTATGGAGGACTGAAGCTTTCTTT. The encoded protein is CASSLWRTEAFF.

V usage is TRBV5-1 and J usage is TRBJ1-5; 11 bases line up with TRBD1. The V gene end was trimmed by 4 bases and the J gene end by 7 bases; junction bases not matched to a gene: 4. CDR1 SGHRS and CDR2 YFSETQ come from the germline V gene. The CDR3 totals 14 residues. CDR3 sequence (DNA): TGCGCCAGCAGCCCGGGACAGGGGGGGCAGCCCCAGCATTTT. This sequence encodes CASSPGQGGQPQHF.

This clonotype came up a few times. V is TRBV14 and J is TRBJ2-3; weak D call: TRBD1 (6 bases). Germline V gives CDR1 SGHDN, CDR2 FVKESK. The CDR3 is made up of 14 amino acids. Trimming left V 5 bases short and J 1 base short, with 10 bases between. In DNA form, the CDR3 reads TGTGCCAGCAGCTCCAGGGGAGGCACAGATACGCAGTATTTT. This sequence encodes CASSSRGGTDTQYF.

V and J are TRBV28 and TRBJ1-1, with D perhaps TRBD1 (5 bases). CDR3 length equals 17 residues. The V end was cut by 8 bases, the J end by 0 bases, with 22 bases between. Looked up from germline, CDR1 is MDHEN and CDR2 is SYDVKM. For the CDR3, the DNA is TGTGCCAGCGCCAAAAGGACGGGGGGAGGAATGAACACTGAAGCTTTCTTT. As protein: CASAKRTGGGMNTEAFF.

This clonotype showed up just a few times. The chain recombines TRBV4-2 with TRBJ2-7; 10 bases align to TRBD1. This CDR3 contains 15 residues. The junction had 8 bases not matched to a gene; V was cut back by 8 bases and J by 1 base. Germline V gene data show CDR1 as LGHNA and CDR2 as YNFKEQ. The CDR3 sequence is CASGLGTGVSYEQYF. The DNA of the CDR3 is TGTGCCAGCGGGCTTGGGACAGGGGTTTCCTACGAGCAGTACTTC.

The chain carries TRBV5-1 and TRBJ2-3; 10 bases line up with TRBD1. Trimming removed 1 base from V and 5 bases from J; junction bases left unmatched: 7. This CDR3 has 16 residues. CDR1 and CDR2 from the germline V gene are SGHRS and YFSETQ. The CDR3 protein is CASSLRGQGVGDTQYF. Here the CDR3 DNA reads TGCGCCAGCAGCTTGCGTGGACAGGGGGTTGGAGATACGCAGTATTTT.

This clonotype has only a few counts. The V gene is TRBV5-6, the J gene TRBJ2-3, with a tentative D call TRBD2 (6 bases). The CDR3 extends over 16 amino acids. Germline loops: CDR1 SGHDT, CDR2 YYEEEE. V was pared by 2 bases and J by 2 bases, with 15 bases between. CDR3 region: CASSFQPGLNTDTQYF. CDR3 DNA: TGTGCCAGCAGCTTCCAGCCGGGACTGAACACAGATACGCAGTATTTT.

This chain links TRBV4-1 with TRBJ2-4, with 9 bases identical to TRBD2. V was pared by 0 bases and J by 8 bases, with 8 bases of the junction left unmatched. CDR1 is MGHRA, CDR2 YSYEKL, per germline. The CDR3 totals 16 residues. As DNA, the CDR3 is TGCGCCAGCAGCCAAGATCATAGCGGGGGCGGCGACATTCAGTACTTC. Its protein product is CASSQDHSGGGDIQYF.

The chain couples TRBV4-3 to TRBJ2-7; the D gene is possibly TRBD2 (5 bases). Germline-derived CDR1 and CDR2 are LGHNA and YSLEER. V lost 0 bases, J lost 3 bases, and 12 bases lay in between. This CDR3 spans 15 amino acids. CDR3 in DNA: TGCGCCAGCAGCCAAGATTTACTAGTCGGCTACGAGCAGTACTTC. Its protein is CASSQDLLVGYEQYF.

This clonotype came up a few times. For the CDR3, the DNA is TGTGCCAGCAGCCTCTGGGCGAGCGGGAGTACAGATACGCAGTATTTT. This codes for CASSLWASGSTDTQYF. The J gene is TRBJ2-3, the V gene TRBV7-8, with 8 positions matching TRBD2. CDR1 is SGHVS and CDR2 is FQNEAQ in the germline V gene. The CDR3 sequence is 16 residues long. V lost 5 bases to trimming and J lost 3 bases; unmatched junction nucleotides: 10.

This clonotype has just a few counts. CDR3 DNA: TGTGCCAGCGGCCGGGGAAGCGACGAGCAGTACTTC. Residues: CASGRGSDEQYF. V usage is TRBV25-1 and J usage is TRBJ2-7, with a possible D match to TRBD2 (5 bases). Germline assignment: CDR1 MGHDK and CDR2 SYGVNS. V was shortened by 8 bases and J by 5 bases, with 13 bases between the two germline ends. This CDR3 is 12 amino acids long.